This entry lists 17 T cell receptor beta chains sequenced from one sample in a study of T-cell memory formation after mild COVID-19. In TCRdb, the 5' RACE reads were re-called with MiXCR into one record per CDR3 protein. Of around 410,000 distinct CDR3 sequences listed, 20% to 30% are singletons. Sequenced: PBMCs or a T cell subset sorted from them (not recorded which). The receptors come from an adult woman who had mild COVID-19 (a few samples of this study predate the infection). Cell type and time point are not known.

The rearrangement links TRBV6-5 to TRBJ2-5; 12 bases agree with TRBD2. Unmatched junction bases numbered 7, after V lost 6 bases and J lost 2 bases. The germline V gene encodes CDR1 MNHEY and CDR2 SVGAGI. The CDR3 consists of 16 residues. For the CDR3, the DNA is TGTGCCAGCAGACGCGACCTAGCGGGGGGGCAAGAGACCCAGTACTTC. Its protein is CASRRDLAGGQETQYF.

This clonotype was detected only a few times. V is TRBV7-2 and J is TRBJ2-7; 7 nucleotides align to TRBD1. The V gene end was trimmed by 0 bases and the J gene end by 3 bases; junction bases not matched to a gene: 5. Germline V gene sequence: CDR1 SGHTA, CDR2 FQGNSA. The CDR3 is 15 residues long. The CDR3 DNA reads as TGTGCCAGCAGCTTAGCCGGGGACAGATTCTACGAGCAGTACTTC. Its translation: CASSLAGDRFYEQYF.

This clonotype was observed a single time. CDR3 bases: TGTGCCAGCACTAGGACTCAGGCCAAAAACATTCAGTACTTC. Its protein is CASTRTQAKNIQYF. The genes are TRBV7-2 and TRBJ2-4; the D gene is possibly TRBD2 (5 bases). Per the germline V gene, CDR1 is SGHTA and CDR2 is FQGNSA. The CDR3 is 14 residues long. V was pared by 7 bases and J by 1 base, with 11 bases between. Drawing the rest from reference TRBV7-2 and TRBJ2-4, the complete variable domain is GAGVSQSPSNKVTEKGKDVELRCDPISGHTALYWYRQSLGQGLEFLIYFQGNSAPDKSGLPSDRFSAERTGGSVSTLTIQRTQQEDSAVYLCASTRTQAKNIQYFGAGTRLSVL.

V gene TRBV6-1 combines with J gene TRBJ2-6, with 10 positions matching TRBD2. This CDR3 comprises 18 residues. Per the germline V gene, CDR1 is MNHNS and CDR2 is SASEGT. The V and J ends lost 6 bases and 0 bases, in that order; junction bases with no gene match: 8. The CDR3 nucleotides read TGTGCCAGCAGCAGGAGCGGGGGGGGAATCTCTGGGGCCAACGTCCTGACTTTC. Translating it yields CASSRSGGGISGANVLTF.

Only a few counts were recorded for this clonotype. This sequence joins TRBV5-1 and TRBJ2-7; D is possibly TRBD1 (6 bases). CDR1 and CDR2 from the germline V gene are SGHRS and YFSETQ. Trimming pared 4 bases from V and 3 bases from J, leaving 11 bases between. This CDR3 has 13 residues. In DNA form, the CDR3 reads TGCGCCAGCAGCAGATCAGGGGACTACGAGCAGTACTTC. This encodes CASSRSGDYEQYF.

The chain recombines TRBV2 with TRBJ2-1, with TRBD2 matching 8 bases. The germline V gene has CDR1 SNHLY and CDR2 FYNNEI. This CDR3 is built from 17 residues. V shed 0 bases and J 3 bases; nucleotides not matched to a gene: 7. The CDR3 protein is CASSEALTLAVYNEQFF. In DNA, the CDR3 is TGTGCCAGCAGTGAAGCGCTTACACTAGCGGTCTACAATGAGCAGTTCTTC.

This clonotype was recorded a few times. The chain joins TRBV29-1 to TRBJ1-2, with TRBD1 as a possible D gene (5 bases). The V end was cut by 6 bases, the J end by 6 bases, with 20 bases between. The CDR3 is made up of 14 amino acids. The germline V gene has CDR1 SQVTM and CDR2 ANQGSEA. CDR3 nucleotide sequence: TGCAGCGTCTGGGGGGGGAATGGCGGTGATGGCTACACCTTC. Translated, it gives CSVWGGNGGDGYTF. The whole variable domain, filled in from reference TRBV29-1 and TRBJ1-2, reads SAVISQKPSRDICQRGTSLTIQCQVDSQVTMMFWYRQQPGQSLTLIATANQGSEATYESGFVIDKFPISRPNLTFSTLTVSNMSPEDSSIYLCSVWGGNGGDGYTFGSGTRLTVV.

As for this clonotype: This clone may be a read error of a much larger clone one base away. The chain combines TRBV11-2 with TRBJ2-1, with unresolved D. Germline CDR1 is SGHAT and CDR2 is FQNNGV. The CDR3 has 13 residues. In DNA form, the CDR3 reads TGTGCCAGCAGCTTATCCCTCGGGCGTGAGCAGTTATTC. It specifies CASSLSLGREQLF.

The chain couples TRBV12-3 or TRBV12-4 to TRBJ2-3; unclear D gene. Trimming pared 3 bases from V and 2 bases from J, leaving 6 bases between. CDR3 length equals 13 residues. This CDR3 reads CASSLVTTDTQYF. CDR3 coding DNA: TGTGCCAGCAGTTTGGTAACCACAGATACGCAGTATTTT.

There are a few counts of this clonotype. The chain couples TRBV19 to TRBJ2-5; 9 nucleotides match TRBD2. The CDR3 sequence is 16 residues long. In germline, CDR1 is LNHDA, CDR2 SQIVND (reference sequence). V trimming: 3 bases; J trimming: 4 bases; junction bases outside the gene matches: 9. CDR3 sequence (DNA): TGTGCCAGTAGTATTCGGGTTAGCGGGAGTGGAGAGACCCAGTACTTC. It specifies CASSIRVSGSGETQYF. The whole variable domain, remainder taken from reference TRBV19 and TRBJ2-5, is DGGITQSPKYLFRKEGQNVTLSCEQNLNHDAMYWYRQDPGQGLRLIYYSQIVNDFQKGDIAEGYSVSREKKESFPLTVTSAQKNPTAFYLCASSIRVSGSGETQYFGPGTRLLVL.

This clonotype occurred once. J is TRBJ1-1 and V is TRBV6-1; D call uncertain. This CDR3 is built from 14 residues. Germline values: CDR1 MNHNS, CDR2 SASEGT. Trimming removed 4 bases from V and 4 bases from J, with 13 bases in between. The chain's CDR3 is CASSATRGSTEAFF. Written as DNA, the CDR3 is TGTGCCAGCAGTGCCACCCGGGGAAGCACTGAAGCTTTCTTT.

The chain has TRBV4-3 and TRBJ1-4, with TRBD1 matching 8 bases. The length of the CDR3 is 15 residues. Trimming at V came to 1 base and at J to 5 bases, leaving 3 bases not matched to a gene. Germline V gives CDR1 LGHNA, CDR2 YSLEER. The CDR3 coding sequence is TGCGCCAGCAGCCAAGGAAGGACAGGGAATGAAAAACTGTTTTTT. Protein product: CASSQGRTGNEKLFF.

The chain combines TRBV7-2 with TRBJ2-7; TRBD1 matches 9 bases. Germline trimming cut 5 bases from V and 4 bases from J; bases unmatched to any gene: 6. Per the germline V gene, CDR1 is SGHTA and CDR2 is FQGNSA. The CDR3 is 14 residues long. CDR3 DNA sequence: TGTGCCAGCAGCAGCGGACAGGGGTGGTACGAGCAGTACTTC. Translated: CASSSGQGWYEQYF.

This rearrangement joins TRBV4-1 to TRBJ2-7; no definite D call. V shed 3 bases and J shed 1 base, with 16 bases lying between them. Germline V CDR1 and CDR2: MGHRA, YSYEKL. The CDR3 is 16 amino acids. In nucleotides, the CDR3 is TGCGCCAGCAGCCAGTCAAGTGGATCCAGTTCCTACGAGCAGTACTTC. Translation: CASSQSSGSSSYEQYF.

The CDR3 DNA sequence: TGCAGTGTTCACAGGGCTTACGAGCAGTACTTC. Its protein is CSVHRAYEQYF. This chain uses TRBV20-1 with TRBJ2-7; possible D gene TRBD1, 6 bases. The CDR3 sequence is 11 residues long. The V gene's germline CDR1 is DFQATT and CDR2 SNEGSKA (reference sequence). Trimming stripped 7 bases from V and 4 bases from J, with 11 bases between.

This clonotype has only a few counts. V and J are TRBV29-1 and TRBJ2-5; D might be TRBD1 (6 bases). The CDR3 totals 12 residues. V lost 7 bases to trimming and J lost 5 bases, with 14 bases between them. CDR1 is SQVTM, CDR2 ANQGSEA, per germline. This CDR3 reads CSAGQYPETQYF. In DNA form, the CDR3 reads TGCAGCGCCGGACAGTATCCGGAGACCCAGTACTTC.

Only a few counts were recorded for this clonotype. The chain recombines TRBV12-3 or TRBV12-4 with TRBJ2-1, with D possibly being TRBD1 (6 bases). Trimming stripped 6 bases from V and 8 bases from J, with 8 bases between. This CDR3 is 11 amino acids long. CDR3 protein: CASSRGHEQFF. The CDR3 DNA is TGTGCCAGCAGCAGGGGACATGAGCAGTTCTTC.